Sequencing of this T cell receptor (beta chain) was carried out in a study of T cell repertoires in cytomegalovirus infection. Study background: Selection of CMV epitopes for the study included recently identified HLA-C-restricted and well-studied HLA-B-restricted ones.

Findings and caveats of the study: There were HLA-C-restricted CMV-specific TCR beta clonotypes dominating the ex vivo response.

A single record per CDR3 protein comes from TCRdb applying MiXCR to the reads. The table lists about 500,000 distinct CDR3 sequences, around 30% of them singletons. About this clonotype: The antigen remains undetermined.

Unmatched junction bases numbered 4, after V lost 6 bases and J lost 5 bases. This CDR3 comprises 13 residues. Germline lookup yields CDR1 MDHEN and CDR2 SYDVKM. The chain joins TRBV28 to TRBJ1-2; 9 bases match TRBD1. This receptor was obtained from a human donor in good health (CMV status not recorded). Some clones in this sample may be carry-over from other donors' samples. The sample was cultured PBMCs, taken from culture after CMV antigen stimulation. The CDR3 is CASREQGAYGYTF. In DNA, the CDR3 is TGTGCCAGCAGGGAACAGGGGGCGTATGGCTACACCTTC.